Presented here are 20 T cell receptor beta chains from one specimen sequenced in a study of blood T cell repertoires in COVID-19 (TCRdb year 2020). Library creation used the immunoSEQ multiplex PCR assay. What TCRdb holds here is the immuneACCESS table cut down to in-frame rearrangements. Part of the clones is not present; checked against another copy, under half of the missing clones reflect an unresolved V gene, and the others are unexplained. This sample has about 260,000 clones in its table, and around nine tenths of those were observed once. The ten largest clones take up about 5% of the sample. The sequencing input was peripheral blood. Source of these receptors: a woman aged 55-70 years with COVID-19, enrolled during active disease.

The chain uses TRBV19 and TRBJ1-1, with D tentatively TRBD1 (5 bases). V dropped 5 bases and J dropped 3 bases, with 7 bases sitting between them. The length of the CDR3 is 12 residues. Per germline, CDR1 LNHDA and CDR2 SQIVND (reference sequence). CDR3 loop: CASSPRDTEAFF. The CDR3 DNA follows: TGTGCCAGTAGTCCCAGGGACACTGAAGCTTTCTTT.

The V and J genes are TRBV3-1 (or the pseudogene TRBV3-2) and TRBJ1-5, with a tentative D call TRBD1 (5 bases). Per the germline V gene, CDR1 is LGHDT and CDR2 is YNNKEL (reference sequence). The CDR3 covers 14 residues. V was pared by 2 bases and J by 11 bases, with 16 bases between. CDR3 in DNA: TGTGCCAGCAGCCAAACCATGTTAGGGGTATCCCAGCATTTT. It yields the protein CASSQTMLGVSQHF.

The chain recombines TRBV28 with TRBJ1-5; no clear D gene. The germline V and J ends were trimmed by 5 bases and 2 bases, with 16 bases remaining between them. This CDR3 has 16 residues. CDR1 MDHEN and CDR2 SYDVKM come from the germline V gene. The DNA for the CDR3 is TGTGCCAGCAGTCCCCGGGGTGGGTACGGCAATCAGCCCCAGCATTTT. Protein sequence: CASSPRGGYGNQPQHF.

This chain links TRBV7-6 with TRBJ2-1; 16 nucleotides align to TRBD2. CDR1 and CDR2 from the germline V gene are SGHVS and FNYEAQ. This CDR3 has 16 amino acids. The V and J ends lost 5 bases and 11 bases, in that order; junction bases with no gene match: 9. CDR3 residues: CASSPGTSGRVNQQFF. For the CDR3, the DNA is TGTGCCAGCAGCCCCGGGACTAGCGGGAGGGTCAACCAGCAGTTCTTC.

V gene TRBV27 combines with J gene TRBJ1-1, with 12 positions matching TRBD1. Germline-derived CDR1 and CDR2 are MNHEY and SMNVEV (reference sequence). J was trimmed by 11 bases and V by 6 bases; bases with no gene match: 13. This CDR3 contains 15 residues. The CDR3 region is CASSPLGTGGEGAFF. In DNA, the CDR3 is TGTGCCAGCAGCCCCCTCGGGACAGGGGGCGAGGGGGCTTTCTTT.

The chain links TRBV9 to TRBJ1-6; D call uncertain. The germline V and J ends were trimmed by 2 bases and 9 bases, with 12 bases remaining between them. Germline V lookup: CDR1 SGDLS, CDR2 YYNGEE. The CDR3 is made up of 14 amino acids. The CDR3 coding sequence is TGTGCCAGCAGCGTTCGGTACGAGGCTTCACCCCTCCACTTT. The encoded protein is CASSVRYEASPLHF.

CDR3 coding DNA: TGTGCCAGCAGCTCGAATTCCCGGGACAGGCGGACCGGGGCCAACGTCCTGACTTTC. Amino acids: CASSSNSRDRRTGANVLTF. V gene TRBV7-9 combines with J gene TRBJ2-6; 8 bases are a match to TRBD1. Germline V gene data show CDR1 as SEHNR and CDR2 as FQNEAQ (reference sequence). The CDR3 runs 19 residues. The junction had 15 bases not matched to a gene; V was cut back by 4 bases and J by 4 bases.

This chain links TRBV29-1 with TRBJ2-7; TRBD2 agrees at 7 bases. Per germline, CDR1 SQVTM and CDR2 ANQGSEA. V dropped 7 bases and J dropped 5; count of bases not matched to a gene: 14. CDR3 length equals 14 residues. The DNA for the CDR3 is TGCAGCGCGGGGGGTTATAGCGGGCCGGACGAGCAGTACTTC. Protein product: CSAGGYSGPDEQYF.

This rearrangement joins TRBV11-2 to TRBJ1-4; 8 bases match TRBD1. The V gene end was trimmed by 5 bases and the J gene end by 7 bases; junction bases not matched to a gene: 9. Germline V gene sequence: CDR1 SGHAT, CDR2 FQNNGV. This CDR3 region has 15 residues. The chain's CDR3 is CASSPRQGASEKLFF. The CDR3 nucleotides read TGTGCCAGCAGCCCCCGGCAGGGGGCGAGTGAAAAACTGTTTTTT.

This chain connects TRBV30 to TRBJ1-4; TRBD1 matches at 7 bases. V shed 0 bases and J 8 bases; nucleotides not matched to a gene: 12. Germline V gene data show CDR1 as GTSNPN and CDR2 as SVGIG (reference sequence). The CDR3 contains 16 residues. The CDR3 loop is CAWSVGTRGRQEKLFF. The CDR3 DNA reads TGTGCCTGGAGTGTAGGGACTAGGGGGCGTCAGGAAAAACTGTTTTTT.

The CDR3 DNA reads TGTGCCAGCTCACCGGAACAGGCCAACTATGGCTACACCTTC. This encodes CASSPEQANYGYTF. The chain recombines TRBV18 with TRBJ1-2, with D maybe TRBD1 (5 bases). Germline V gives CDR1 KGHSH, CDR2 LQKENI. There are 14 residues in the CDR3. Trimming removed 3 bases from V and 2 bases from J, with 10 bases in between.

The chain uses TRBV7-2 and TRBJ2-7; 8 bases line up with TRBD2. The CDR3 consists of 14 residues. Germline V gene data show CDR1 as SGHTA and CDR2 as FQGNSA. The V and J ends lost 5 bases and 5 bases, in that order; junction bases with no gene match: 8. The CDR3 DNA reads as TGTGCCAGCAGCCCCATGGGGACTAGGGACGAGCAGTACTTC. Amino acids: CASSPMGTRDEQYF.

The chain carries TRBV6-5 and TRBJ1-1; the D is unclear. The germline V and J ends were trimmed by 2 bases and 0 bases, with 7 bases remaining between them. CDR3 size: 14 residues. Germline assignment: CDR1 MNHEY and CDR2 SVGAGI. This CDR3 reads CASSYQALNTEAFF. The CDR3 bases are TGTGCCAGCAGTTACCAGGCTTTGAACACTGAAGCTTTCTTT.

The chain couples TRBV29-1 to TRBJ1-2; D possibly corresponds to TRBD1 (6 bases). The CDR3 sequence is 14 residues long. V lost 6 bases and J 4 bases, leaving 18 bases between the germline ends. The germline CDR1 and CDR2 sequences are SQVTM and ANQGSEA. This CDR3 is CSVNDRWSGYGYTF. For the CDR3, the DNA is TGCAGCGTAAATGACAGGTGGTCGGGCTATGGCTACACCTTC.

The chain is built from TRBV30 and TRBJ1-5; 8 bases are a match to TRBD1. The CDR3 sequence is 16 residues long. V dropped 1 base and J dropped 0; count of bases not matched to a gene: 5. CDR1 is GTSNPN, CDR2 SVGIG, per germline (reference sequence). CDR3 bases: TGTGCCTGGAGTGCCCGGACAGGGTATAGCAATCAGCCCCAGCATTTT. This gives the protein CAWSARTGYSNQPQHF.

The CDR3 nucleotides are TGTGCCAGCAGTTTGGAAACTAGCTCCTATAATTCACCCCTCCACTTT. Its protein product is CASSLETSSYNSPLHF. The rearrangement uses TRBV28 and TRBJ1-6; no clear D gene. The CDR3 loop spans 16 amino acids. Trimming removed 3 bases at V and 0 bases at J, with 9 bases between. Germline V gene sequence: CDR1 MDHEN, CDR2 SYDVKM.

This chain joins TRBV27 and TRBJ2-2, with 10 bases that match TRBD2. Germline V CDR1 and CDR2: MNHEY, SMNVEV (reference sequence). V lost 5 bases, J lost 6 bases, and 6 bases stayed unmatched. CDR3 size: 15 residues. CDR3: CASSETSGFAGELFF. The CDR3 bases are TGTGCCAGCAGTGAGACTAGCGGGTTTGCCGGGGAGCTGTTTTTT.

CDR3 region: CASSTGLAGLEEQYF. The CDR3, as DNA: TGTGCCAGTAGTACGGGACTAGCGGGGCTTGAGGAGCAGTACTTC. This chain links TRBV19 with TRBJ2-7; 13 bases agree with TRBD2. Germline V gene sequence: CDR1 LNHDA, CDR2 SQIVND (reference sequence). Unmatched junction bases numbered 7, after V lost 4 bases and J lost 7 bases. CDR3 length: 15 amino acids.

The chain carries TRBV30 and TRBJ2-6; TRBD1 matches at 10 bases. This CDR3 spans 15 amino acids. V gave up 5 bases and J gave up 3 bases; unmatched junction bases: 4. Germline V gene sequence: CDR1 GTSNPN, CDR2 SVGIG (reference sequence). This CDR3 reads CAWRDRGFGANVLTF. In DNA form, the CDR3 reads TGTGCCTGGCGGGACAGGGGTTTTGGGGCCAACGTCCTGACTTTC.

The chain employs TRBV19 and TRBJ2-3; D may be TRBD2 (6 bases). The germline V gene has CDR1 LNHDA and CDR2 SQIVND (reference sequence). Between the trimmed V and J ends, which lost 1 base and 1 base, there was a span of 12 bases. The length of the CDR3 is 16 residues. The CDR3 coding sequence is TGTGCCAGTAGTATAGTCGGGGGTTGGGGCACAGATACGCAGTATTTT. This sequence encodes CASSIVGGWGTDTQYF.